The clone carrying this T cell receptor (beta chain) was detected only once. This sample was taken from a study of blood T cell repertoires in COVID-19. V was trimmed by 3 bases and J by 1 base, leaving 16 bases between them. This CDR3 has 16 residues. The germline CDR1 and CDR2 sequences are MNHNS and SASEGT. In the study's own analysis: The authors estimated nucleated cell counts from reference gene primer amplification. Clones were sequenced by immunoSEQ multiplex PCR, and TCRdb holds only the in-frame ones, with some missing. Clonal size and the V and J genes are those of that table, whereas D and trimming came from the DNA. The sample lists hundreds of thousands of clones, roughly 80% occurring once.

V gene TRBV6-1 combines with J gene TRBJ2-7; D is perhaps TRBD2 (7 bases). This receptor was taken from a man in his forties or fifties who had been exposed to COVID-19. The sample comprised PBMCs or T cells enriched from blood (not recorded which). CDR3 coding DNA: TGTGCCAGCAGTGAGGGGGGGGCGAGGGGATCCTACGAGCAGTACTTC. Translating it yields CASSEGGARGSYEQYF.